This note documents a single T cell receptor (beta chain) sequence. Its antigen is not known. TCRdb fed the RT-PCR reads into MiXCR, producing one record per CDR3 protein. Of hundreds of thousands of distinct CDR3 sequences in the sample, about 18% were seen once. The data derive from a study of response to subunit inactivated influenza vaccine. Study results and limitations: Each seasonal influenza vaccination, the authors suggested, recruits few new T cells.

The CDR3 has 13 amino acids. Trimming pared 5 bases from V and 5 bases from J, leaving 10 bases between. The TCR sequence derives from a man in his fifties who received an inactivated influenza vaccine. The material was PBMCs from blood, obtained more than 4 days after vaccination. The rearrangement joins TRBV12-3 or TRBV12-4 to TRBJ1-5; possibly TRBD1 for D (5 bases). The CDR3 coding sequence is TGTGCCAGCAGTACGGACACCCATCAGCCCCAGCATTTT. Amino acid sequence: CASSTDTHQPQHF.